What follows is one T cell receptor beta chain and its context. The sample belongs to a study of cytomegalovirus exposure and HLA in healthy donors. Per germline, CDR1 SGHVS and CDR2 FQNEAQ. The CDR3 runs to 18 residues. The J segment lost 5 bases and the V segment lost 5 bases, leaving 21 bases of the junction unmatched. Primers for the PCR totalled 60 Vbeta and 13 Jbeta. As handled by the study authors: A later analysis tallied about 80 million unique TCR beta chains, 9 million to 12 million of them shared. The data were produced by immunoSEQ multiplex PCR, yet TCRdb's version contains in-frame clones alone and is incomplete. Clone size and V and J calls were adopted from that table, with D and trimming inferred from the DNA. The sample carries under 200,000 clones, around 82% recorded once.

The source of this sequence is a woman aged 25 to 39 in good health and CMV-seropositive. J is TRBJ2-7 and V is TRBV7-8; 7 nucleotides line up with TRBD2. The sequenced sample consisted of PBMCs. CDR3 sequence: CASSDRDGRLAYLNEQYF. DNA for the CDR3: TGTGCCAGCAGCGACCGGGACGGCCGACTAGCATATCTCAACGAGCAGTACTTC.